The 6 T cell receptor beta chains listed next were all sequenced from one sample in a study of T-cell reconstitution after alpha-beta-depleted transplantation in children. Unique molecular identifiers were incorporated during preparation of the TCRbeta library. Each CDR3 protein is one row after TCRdb ran MiXCR on the PCR reads. The data hold roughly 610,000 distinct CDR3 sequences, with roughly a tenth observed a single time. The sequencing used PBMCs from the stem cell graft donor, collected from the stem cell graft. These receptors were obtained from a human donor who donated a stem cell graft to a child with acute myeloid leukemia.

The V gene is TRBV5-4, the J gene TRBJ2-1; D is ambiguous. This CDR3 comprises 14 residues. Germline V lookup: CDR1 SGHNT, CDR2 YYREEE (reference sequence). The V end was cut by 0 bases, the J end by 5 bases, with 9 bases between. CDR3 DNA sequence: TGTGCCAGCAGCTTGGGCTCTAGTAACAATGAGCAGTTCTTC. It yields the protein CASSLGSSNNEQFF.

The table lists this clonotype with many counts. CDR3 coding DNA: TGTGCCAGCAGCCTTAGCGTAGGGAGGTGGGACAATGAGCAGTTCTTC. It codes for CASSLSVGRWDNEQFF. This chain uses TRBV6-1 with TRBJ2-1; D perhaps matches TRBD2 (6 bases). The CDR3 totals 16 residues. Between the trimmed V and J ends, which lost 6 bases and 5 bases, there was a span of 20 bases. Germline CDR1 and CDR2: MNHNS and SASEGT.

This clonotype has more than one count but fewer than ten. The CDR3 spells CAWSVGEDTQYF. The CDR3 DNA is TGTGCCTGGAGTGTCGGGGAGGATACGCAGTATTTT. The chain links TRBV30 to TRBJ2-3; a possible D gene is TRBD2 (5 bases). Trimming pared 0 bases from V and 6 bases from J, leaving 7 bases between. This CDR3 has 12 amino acids. CDR1 is GTSNPN, CDR2 SVGIG, per germline (reference sequence).

This clonotype came up many times. The V gene is TRBV3-1, the J gene TRBJ1-5; perhaps TRBD1 as D (6 bases). In germline, CDR1 is LGHDT, CDR2 YNNKEL (reference sequence). The CDR3 spans 16 residues. V was shortened by 0 bases and J by 4 bases, with 13 bases between the two germline ends. CDR3 sequence reads: CASSQESETGNQPQHF. The CDR3 DNA follows: TGTGCCAGCAGCCAAGAGTCGGAAACAGGGAATCAGCCCCAGCATTTT.

This clonotype was seen only a few times. The V call is TRBV9, the J call TRBJ2-7, with TRBD2 identical over 10 bases. CDR1 is SGDLS and CDR2 is YYNGEE in the germline V gene. J lost 5 bases, V lost 1 base, and 6 bases had no gene match. The CDR3 runs 15 residues. The CDR3 region has the DNA TGTGCCAGCAGCGTAACGGCTAGCGGGAGACACGAGCAGTACTTC. This gives the protein CASSVTASGRHEQYF.

In its sample, this clonotype was seen many times. The V call is TRBV6-2 or TRBV6-3, the J call TRBJ2-1; 9 bases map to TRBD1. V dropped 7 bases and J dropped 4; count of bases not matched to a gene: 11. Germline V gene lookup returns CDR1 MNHEY and CDR2 SVGEGT. The CDR3 spans 16 residues. CDR3 DNA sequence: TGTGCCAGCACCCACACCGGGACAGGGTTTTACAATGAGCAGTTCTTC. Translating it yields CASTHTGTGFYNEQFF.